Below, 25 T cell receptor beta chains from the same sample are listed, as sequenced in a study of OX40 agonist ivuxolimab in advanced cancers. TCRdb's copy holds only in-frame clones and misses some; the assay was immunoSEQ multiplex PCR. The sample has about 53,000 clones, roughly 80% seen once. The sequences come from CD4+ or CD8+ T cells sorted from blood, collected in a trial of the OX40 agonist ivuxolimab. The receptors stem from an adult with an advanced solid tumor such as melanoma, head and neck, liver or kidney cancer.

This chain joins TRBV7-2 and TRBJ2-1; the match to TRBD2 covers 12 bases. This CDR3 has 15 amino acids. V gave up 8 bases and J gave up 7 bases; unmatched junction bases: 9. CDR1 and CDR2 (germline): SGHTA, FQGNSA. CDR3 bases: TGTGCCAGCGGACCTTTCCTAGCGGGAGGGAATGAGCAGTTCTTC. Residues: CASGPFLAGGNEQFF.

The V call is TRBV7-2, the J call TRBJ2-1; possibly TRBD2 for D (5 bases). Germline CDR1 SGHTA, CDR2 FQGNSA. With 4 bases removed from V and 4 bases from J, the gap between germline ends came to 14 bases. The CDR3 spans 15 residues. CDR3 residues: CASSSPGGLYNEQFF. CDR3 nucleotides: TGTGCCAGCAGCTCCCCAGGCGGGCTTTACAATGAGCAGTTCTTC.

The chain employs TRBV5-4 and TRBJ2-1, with D unclear. Looked up from germline, CDR1 is SGHNT and CDR2 is YYREEE (reference sequence). V gave up 0 bases and J gave up 3 bases, with 4 bases separating them. The CDR3 runs 13 residues. The CDR3 nucleotides read TGTGCCAGCAGCTTGGACCTCTACAATGAGCAGTTCTTC. It is translated as CASSLDLYNEQFF.

The sample holds a few counts of this clone. The chain is built from TRBV7-2 and TRBJ2-5; no definite D call. This CDR3 contains 14 residues. V gave up 5 bases and J gave up 2 bases, with 12 bases separating them. Germline V gene lookup returns CDR1 SGHTA and CDR2 FQGNSA. The CDR3 DNA reads as TGTGCCAGCAGCGCCGACACATTTCAAGAGACCCAGTACTTC. It specifies CASSADTFQETQYF.

V and J are TRBV6-1 and TRBJ2-5; perhaps TRBD1 as D (6 bases). The CDR3 has 13 amino acids. The V gene's germline CDR1 is MNHNS and CDR2 SASEGT. Trimming cost V 8 bases and J 2 bases, with 12 bases left between them. CDR3 sequence: CASLRTVQETQYF. As DNA, the CDR3 is TGTGCCAGCCTCAGGACAGTTCAAGAGACCCAGTACTTC.

This sequence joins TRBV4-2 and TRBJ1-6, with D possibly TRBD1 on 6 matching bases. This CDR3 contains 18 residues. Germline V lookup: CDR1 LGHNA, CDR2 YNFKEQ. Trimming left V 0 bases short and J 5 bases short, with 17 bases between. The CDR3 DNA sequence: TGTGCCAGCAGCCAAGATCCCCCCGGAACAGGGAATAATTCACCCCTCCACTTT. Its translation: CASSQDPPGTGNNSPLHF.

The CDR3 region is CASSWTNRGSIETQYF. CDR3 bases: TGTGCCAGCAGCTGGACCAACAGGGGGTCAATAGAGACCCAGTACTTC. The chain uses TRBV5-8 and TRBJ2-5; 8 bases map to TRBD1. This CDR3 has 16 residues. Unmatched junction bases numbered 11, after V lost 3 bases and J lost 4 bases. Germline V gene sequence: CDR1 SGHTS, CDR2 YDEGEE.

The chain is built from TRBV7-6 and TRBJ2-5; D perhaps matches TRBD2 (5 bases). The CDR3 is 15 amino acids. V was clipped by 4 bases and J by 5 bases, with 17 bases between them. Germline loops: CDR1 SGHVS, CDR2 FNYEAQ. The CDR3 nucleotides read TGTGCCAGCAGCTGGGCGGGTGAGGGTTGGGAGACCCAGTACTTC. This sequence encodes CASSWAGEGWETQYF.

The rearrangement uses TRBV5-1 and TRBJ1-4; 9 bases match TRBD1. The CDR3 covers 18 residues. The V and J ends lost 4 bases and 2 bases, in that order; junction bases with no gene match: 12. Germline CDR1 and CDR2: SGHRS and YFSETQ. The CDR3 region is CASSEGQGWSSTNEKLFF. The CDR3 coding sequence is TGCGCCAGCAGCGAAGGACAGGGGTGGTCTTCCACTAATGAAAAACTGTTTTTT.

The chain uses TRBV5-1 and TRBJ2-7; 14 nucleotides line up with TRBD2. The germline V gene has CDR1 SGHRS and CDR2 YFSETQ. V dropped 4 bases and J dropped 7; count of bases not matched to a gene: 13. The CDR3 is 17 residues long. The CDR3 sequence is CASSDIGGTSGSNEQYF. The CDR3 DNA is TGCGCCAGCAGCGATATAGGTGGGACTAGCGGGAGTAATGAGCAGTACTTC.

This CDR3 reads CASTIIQGSSYEQYF. Written as DNA, the CDR3 is TGTGCCAGCACTATAATCCAAGGGAGCTCCTACGAGCAGTACTTC. V gene TRBV6-1 combines with J gene TRBJ2-7, with D possibly being TRBD2 (5 bases). CDR1 is MNHNS, CDR2 SASEGT, per germline. The CDR3 extends over 15 amino acids. V was shortened by 7 bases and J by 0 bases, with 16 bases between the two germline ends.

The chain recombines TRBV15 with TRBJ1-6; no reliable D call. The CDR3 is 10 residues long. Trimming took 9 bases from V and 9 from J, leaving 6 bases between them. Germline V gene sequence: CDR1 LNHNV, CDR2 YYDKDF (reference sequence). The CDR3 nucleotides read TGTGCCACTTTATTTTCACCCCTCCACTTT. Translating it yields CATLFSPLHF.

This chain connects TRBV11-3 to TRBJ2-7; 11 bases are a match to TRBD1. The CDR3 extends over 16 amino acids. Germline V gene lookup returns CDR1 SGHNT and CDR2 YENEEA. J gave up 6 bases and V 5 bases, and 12 bases lay outside the gene matches. Here the CDR3 DNA reads TGTGCCAGCAGCCCGCGGACAGGGGGCCTATTGGTCGAGCAGTACTTC. Translating gives CASSPRTGGLLVEQYF.

The chain carries TRBV18 and TRBJ2-1, with 8 bases matching TRBD1. V shed 8 bases, J shed 5 bases, and the junction held 8 bases outside the gene matches. The germline CDR1 and CDR2 sequences are KGHSH and LQKENI. This CDR3 is 14 amino acids long. CDR3: CASLGTGVNNEQFF. The CDR3 coding sequence is TGTGCCAGCCTCGGGACAGGAGTAAACAATGAGCAGTTCTTC.

This clone was seen a single time. V is TRBV6-4 and J is TRBJ2-1; 8 bases agree with TRBD2. With V trimmed by 5 bases and J by 7 bases, 7 bases remained unmatched. CDR1 is MRHNA, CDR2 SNTAGT, per germline. The CDR3 has 14 amino acids. The CDR3 loop reads CASSRTGGLNEQFF. The CDR3 nucleotides are TGTGCCAGCAGTCGGACGGGAGGGCTGAATGAGCAGTTCTTC.

The chain combines TRBV4-2 with TRBJ2-2; 8 nucleotides match TRBD2. Trimming cost V 0 bases and J 5 bases; bases outside gene matches: 5. The length of the CDR3 is 16 residues. Germline lookup yields CDR1 LGHNA and CDR2 YNFKEQ. For the CDR3, the DNA is TGTGCCAGCAGCCAAGATCGTGCTAGCGGGACCGGGGAGCTGTTTTTT. This translates into CASSQDRASGTGELFF.

By share of the sample, this clone is medium-sized. The chain has TRBV7-2 and TRBJ1-4; 8 bases match TRBD1. V shed 5 bases, J shed 7 bases, and the junction held 9 bases outside the gene matches. The CDR3 runs 15 residues. The germline V gene encodes CDR1 SGHTA and CDR2 FQGNSA. The CDR3: CASSADRGGGEKLFF. In DNA form, the CDR3 reads TGTGCCAGCAGCGCTGACAGGGGTGGCGGTGAAAAACTGTTTTTT.

The chain employs TRBV5-1 and TRBJ2-3; 7 bases fit TRBD1. This CDR3 is 11 amino acids long. V shed 2 bases and J 10 bases; nucleotides not matched to a gene: 1. Germline CDR1 reads SGHRS; CDR2 reads YFSETQ. DNA for the CDR3: TGCGCCAGCAGCTTTGGGACAGCGCAGTATTTT. This gives the protein CASSFGTAQYF.

V usage is TRBV5-6 and J usage is TRBJ2-7; 8 bases align to TRBD2. The germline V gene has CDR1 SGHDT and CDR2 YYEEEE. J lost 3 bases, V lost 4 bases, and 12 bases had no gene match. CDR3 length equals 16 residues. The chain's CDR3 is CASSPLPGLGSYEQYF. CDR3 DNA sequence: TGTGCCAGCAGCCCCCTCCCGGGACTAGGAAGCTACGAGCAGTACTTC. The variable domain in full, with the rest retrieved from reference TRBV5-6 and TRBJ2-7, is DAGVTQSPTHLIKTRGQQVTLRCSPKSGHDTVSWYQQALGQGPQFIFQYYEEEERQRGNFPDRFSGHQFPNYSSELNVNALLLGDSALYLCASSPLPGLGSYEQYFGPGTRLTVT.

This rearrangement joins TRBV28 to TRBJ2-3; D remains unclear. The V end was cut by 6 bases, the J end by 3 bases, with 10 bases between. The CDR3 totals 13 residues. The germline V gene has CDR1 MDHEN and CDR2 SYDVKM. CDR3 nucleotides: TGTGCCAGCAGCACGACGCAAACAGATACGCAGTATTTT. This encodes CASSTTQTDTQYF.

V and J are TRBV10-3 and TRBJ2-3; D possibly corresponds to TRBD2 (6 bases). V was clipped by 8 bases and J by 4 bases, with 13 bases between them. The germline V gene encodes CDR1 ENHRY and CDR2 SYGVKD. The CDR3 consists of 13 residues. The CDR3 nucleotides are TGTGCCATCGCACGGGAGTTCCCAGATACGCAGTATTTT. This codes for CAIAREFPDTQYF.

The chain couples TRBV7-6 to TRBJ2-5; 7 bases fit TRBD1. Germline lookup yields CDR1 SGHVS and CDR2 FNYEAQ. V was pared by 6 bases and J by 5 bases, with 9 bases of the junction left unmatched. This CDR3 is built from 14 residues. CDR3 DNA: TGTGCCAGCAGTCCAACAGGGGTCGGCGAGACCCAGTACTTC. It translates to CASSPTGVGETQYF.

V is TRBV29-1 and J is TRBJ1-3, with D perhaps matching TRBD1 (6 bases). CDR3 length: 14 amino acids. Germline loops: CDR1 SQVTM, CDR2 ANQGSEA. V shed 4 bases and J shed 2 bases, with 12 bases lying between them. The CDR3 sequence is CSVGGQETGNTIYF. The CDR3 coding sequence is TGCAGCGTTGGGGGGCAGGAGACTGGAAACACCATATATTTT.

The V call is TRBV30, the J call TRBJ1-1; TRBD1 matches 7 bases. V dropped 5 bases and J dropped 2; count of bases not matched to a gene: 5. Germline V gene sequence: CDR1 GTSNPN, CDR2 SVGIG (reference sequence). This CDR3 is 13 amino acids long. The CDR3 spells CAWRRQGNTEAFF. In DNA form, the CDR3 reads TGTGCCTGGCGTCGACAGGGAAACACTGAAGCTTTCTTT.

The rearrangement joins TRBV5-5 to TRBJ2-7, with 7 bases identical to TRBD2. The ends lost 0 bases at V and 3 bases at J; junction bases unmatched: 9. In germline, CDR1 is SGHKS, CDR2 YYEKEE (reference sequence). The CDR3 loop spans 16 amino acids. The CDR3 nucleotides read TGTGCCAGCAGCTTGGTGGGAGGGGCAAGCGGCTACGAGCAGTACTTC. Its translation: CASSLVGGASGYEQYF.